This T cell receptor (beta chain) came from a study of shared clonotypes between healthy human individuals. On the study more broadly: Each donor had three CD4 naive, three CD4 memory, two CD8 naive and one CD8 memory plate.

Overall study findings and caveats: Relative to memory subsets, naive subsets generally showed larger estimated richness. Non-shared clonotypes showed lower generation probabilities than clonotypes common to all four donors.

Trimming left V 0 bases short and J 3 bases short, with 12 bases between. The CDR3 totals 15 residues. Germline lookup yields CDR1 SGHRS and CDR2 YFSETQ. Original handling: With immunoSEQ giving junction-only sequences and no quality scores, filtering differed. Sequenced by immunoSEQ multiplex PCR; TCRdb stores in-frame clones only, minus some. That table supplies the V and J calls and clone size; D and trimming were determined from the DNA. There are 2.5 million or so clones in the sample; over 85% occur only once, and over 0.12% lies in the top ten. Concerning this clone itself: Its antigen remains unknown.

This receptor was identified in a man aged 18 to 30 in good health. The chain couples TRBV5-1 to TRBJ2-5, with a tentative D call TRBD2 (6 bases). The sequencing input was naive CD4+ T cells sorted from blood. Indicated subset: CD45RA+ positively selected. The CDR3 sequence is CASSLAGGSEETQYF. CDR3 nucleotide sequence: TGCGCCAGCAGCTTGGCCGGGGGATCGGAAGAGACCCAGTACTTC.